This is a list of T cell receptor beta chains from one sample in a study of T cell responses to AZD1222 COVID-19 vaccine. Data came from immunoSEQ multiplex PCR; TCRdb stores just in-frame clones and leaves some out. The repertoire holds approximately 130,000 clones, with around 90% as singletons. The material was peripheral blood, obtained 28 days after the second dose of the MenACWY control vaccine. The receptors derive from an adult who received the MenACWY meningococcal vaccine as a control. The conserved cysteine and the conserved F or W are not part of the CDR3 here. Fields, in order: J gene, D gene, V gene, CDR3 protein. D genes are given only for firm matches.

TRBJ2-5 TRBD1 TRBV24-1 ATSDVYGQGQETQY
TRBJ2-1 TRBD2 TRBV28 ASSPGTNPNEQF
TRBJ1-5 . TRBV4-3 ASSQDGGAKQPQH
TRBJ1-2 . TRBV12-3/TRBV12-4 ASNNGRHGYT
TRBJ2-1 TRBD2 TRBV7-9 ASSPPGLGLAGTYNEQF
TRBJ1-3 TRBD1 TRBV6-8 ASWRGQTIGNTIY
TRBJ1-1 . TRBV11-2 ASSLESGAVNTEAF
TRBJ1-5 TRBD1 TRBV10-3 AISPGQTLIPNQPQH
TRBJ2-1 . TRBV6-4 ASSDRAGSYNEQF
TRBJ2-5 TRBD2 TRBV27 ASKSSGSYGETQY
TRBJ2-1 TRBD1 TRBV7-8 ASSADRGRYNEQF
TRBJ2-7 . TRBV5-4 ASSRDGVIQSGEQY
TRBJ2-5 . TRBV3-1/TRBV3-2 ASSQDVALQGTQY
TRBJ1-1 . TRBV15 ATSNLSSTEAF
TRBJ1-2 TRBD1 TRBV28 ASSLHRDRGSGYT
TRBJ1-6 TRBD1 TRBV6-5 ASRDRGMNSPLH
TRBJ1-3 . TRBV28 ASSLTGWDTIY
TRBJ2-3 . TRBV28 ASSSAGPTQY
TRBJ2-3 . TRBV12-3/TRBV12-4 ASSLPFTDTQY
TRBJ1-2 TRBD1 TRBV27 ASSPRAATGNRNYGYT
TRBJ2-5 . TRBV14 ASSLVGPGAQY
TRBJ2-1 . TRBV7-2 ASSLPRSRFNEQF
TRBJ1-1 . TRBV7-2 ASSSRGGGNTEAF
TRBJ2-1 . TRBV19 ASSMIEGVEQF
TRBJ2-7 TRBD2 TRBV28 ASSLTSGREQY
TRBJ1-2 . TRBV5-1 ASSWADGQLSNYGYT
TRBJ2-5 TRBD2 TRBV4-2 ASSQGESVASGEY
TRBJ2-1 TRBD1 TRBV3-1/TRBV3-2 ASSQRGQGRYNEQF
TRBJ2-5 TRBD1 TRBV7-8 ASSSRQGARETQY
TRBJ2-5 . TRBV6-5 ASGGGPLETQY
TRBJ1-5 . TRBV7-9 ASSSQGDNQPQH
TRBJ1-3 . TRBV2 ASRPTGTAGNTIY
TRBJ1-4 TRBD1 TRBV4-3 ASSQDGGTGLFEKLF
TRBJ1-5 . TRBV5-5 ASSRAGQSNQPQH
TRBJ1-6 TRBD1 TRBV28 ASSSDRARRAELSSPLH
TRBJ2-5 . TRBV15 ATSRFGGEETQY
TRBJ1-1 . TRBV19 ATVRRTEAF
TRBJ1-3 . TRBV12-3/TRBV12-4 ASSQISGNTIY
TRBJ1-2 TRBD1 TRBV6-5 ASTRGTAYGYT
TRBJ1-1 . TRBV29-1 SVEVLDTEAF
TRBJ2-3 . TRBV3-1/TRBV3-2 ASSRRRSQSTDTQY
TRBJ2-2 . TRBV19 ASSIDSTGELF
TRBJ2-3 . TRBV18 ASSPGQPTDTQY